These 7 T cell receptor beta chains came from one sample sequenced in a study of regulatory T cells in long-lasting Graves disease (dated by TCRdb to about 2021). The sample's time point label, decoded: newly diagnosed GD, antithyroid drugs for less than 3 months. RNA was extracted from PBMCs in TRIzol for both TCR sequencing and RNA sequencing. Library preparation was by multiplex PCR. Instrument used: Illumina HiSeq 4000. CDR3 regions were amplified by Arm-PCR with iRepertoire HTBI primers to construct TCR beta libraries. The public reads were run again by TCRdb, first through fastp at Q25 and then through MiXCR, and only productive beta chains were kept. Rows are combined by CDR3 protein, so each entry shows the most common genes and DNA. The sample includes 550,000 to 600,000 distinct CDR3 sequences, with 15% to 20% observed a single time. Together, the top ten hold 9.5% to 15% of the sample. These same records also appear under a second study, on T cells in Graves' hyperthyroidism and ophthalmopathy.

The material sequenced was peripheral blood mononuclear cells (PBMCs), taken at new diagnosis, from a patient treated with antithyroid drugs. These receptors came from a man between 18 and 35 years old with Graves disease. Donor details come from another sample of the same person, matched by shared clones.

V gene TRBV10-3 combines with J gene TRBJ2-7; TRBD1 matches 9 bases. CDR3 length: 17 amino acids. V trimming: 2 bases; J trimming: 3 bases; junction bases outside the gene matches: 11. The germline V gene encodes CDR1 ENHRY and CDR2 SYGVKD. CDR3 DNA: TGTGCCATCAGTGAGAGATTCGGCGGGACAGGGAACTACGAGCAGTACTTC. Protein: CAISERFGGTGNYEQYF.

Worth noting for this clonotype: Given a much more abundant clone one base away, this may be a read error. The missing conserved phenylalanine or tryptophan at the end of this CDR3 makes a read error likely. The chain is built from TRBV7-9 and TRBJ2-1; D tentatively fits TRBD1 or TRBD2 (5 bases each). V gave up 3 bases and J gave up 5 bases, with 14 bases separating them. CDR1 and CDR2 (germline): SEHNR, FQNEAQ (reference sequence). The CDR3 extends over 15 amino acids. The CDR3 loop is CASSFPRGVDNEQFL. The CDR3 DNA follows: TGTGCCAGCAGCTTCCCGCGAGGGGTGGACAATGAGCAGTTCCTC.

This chain connects TRBV19 to TRBJ1-1, with 7 nucleotides matching TRBD1. CDR3 size: 11 residues. Germline loops: CDR1 LNHDA, CDR2 SQIVND (reference sequence). The junction had 5 bases not matched to a gene; V was cut back by 8 bases and J by 8 bases. The CDR3 nucleotides are TGTGCCAGTCGACAGGGTCGGGAAGCTTTCTTT. The encoded protein is CASRQGREAFF.

This clonotype has a handful of counts. V gene TRBV18 combines with J gene TRBJ1-6; tentatively, D is TRBD1 (6 bases). Trimming took 4 bases from V and 8 from J, leaving 15 bases between them. The CDR3 has 15 residues. CDR1 is KGHSH and CDR2 is LQKENI in the germline V gene. This CDR3 reads CASSHKRGLDSPLHF. In nucleotides, the CDR3 is TGTGCCAGCTCACACAAGAGGGGGTTGGATTCACCCCTCCACTTT.

This clonotype came up once. This may arise from a read error, as a much more abundant clone is one base away. The genes are TRBV12-3 or TRBV12-4 and TRBJ1-1; TRBD1 matches 12 bases. The CDR3 spans 14 residues. The CDR3 DNA sequence: TGTGCCAGCAGGACGGGACAGGGGGCCGGTGAAGCTCTCTTT. Amino acid sequence: CASRTGQGAGEALF.

A single count supports this clonotype. The chain combines TRBV19 with TRBJ1-4, with unresolved D. Germline V gene sequence: CDR1 LNHDA, CDR2 SQIVND (reference sequence). There are 15 residues in the CDR3. Trimming took 3 bases from V and 8 from J, leaving 16 bases between them. CDR3 DNA sequence: TGTGCCAGTAGTATGGGCGGAGCTATTGGAGAAAAACTGTTTTTT. Protein: CASSMGGAIGEKLFF.

Regarding this clonotype: An end of the junction differs from the germline gene, which may be a read error. The chain has TRBV7-9 and TRBJ1-2; 7 positions agree with TRBD1. The CDR3 is made up of 10 amino acids. Germline loops: CDR1 SEHNR, CDR2 FQNEAQ (reference sequence). CDR3 region: CASSIQGGNF. The CDR3 DNA reads as TGTGCCAGCAGCATTCAGGGGGGGAACTTC.